The rows below give T cell receptor beta chains drawn from one sample of a study of cytomegalovirus exposure and HLA in healthy donors. Data came from immunoSEQ multiplex PCR; TCRdb stores just in-frame clones and leaves some out. The sample consists of roughly 250,000 clones, nearly 90% of them appearing once. Material: PBMCs. The receptors derive from a young woman in good health and CMV-seronegative. Both conserved end residues are part of each CDR3. Each record gives: D gene, J gene, V gene, clone size, CDR3 DNA, CDR3 protein. The D gene is left open where the match is weak. Size is stated for part of the rows, as once, few or many counts, or as a class when the clone is expanded.

- | TRBJ2-5 | TRBV6-5 | - | TGTGCCAGCAGTTACTCCTTTTATCGAGACCAAGAGACCCAGTACTTC | CASSYSFYRDQETQYF
- | TRBJ2-7 | TRBV30 | - | TGTGCCTGGAGTGTTTCGGGTAGTGTCTACGAGCAGTACTTC | CAWSVSGSVYEQYF
TRBD2 | TRBJ2-7 | TRBV6-1 | - | TGTGCCAGCAGTCCGGGAGGGGGAACTCCCTACGAGCAGTACTTC | CASSPGGGTPYEQYF
TRBD2 | TRBJ2-5 | TRBV15 | - | TGTGCCACCAGCAGAGGAACTAGCGGAACCCAAGAGACCCAGTACTTC | CATSRGTSGTQETQYF
TRBD1 | TRBJ1-2 | TRBV28 | - | TGTGCCAGCAGTGGTCGTAGCCAAAGGACAGGGGGCGGATATTATGGCTACACCTTC | CASSGRSQRTGGGYYGYTF
- | TRBJ2-7 | TRBV27 | few | TGTGCCAGCAGTTCCAGGATCTACGAGCAGTACTTC | CASSSRIYEQYF
- | TRBJ1-3 | TRBV10-2 | - | TGCGCCAGCAGTGATGGGGCAACTCTACAGGCTGGAAACACCATATATTTT | CASSDGATLQAGNTIYF
TRBD1 | TRBJ1-6 | TRBV28 | few | TGTGCCAGCAGCCCGGGTCAGGGGGCCATCTATAATTCACCCCTCCACTTT | CASSPGQGAIYNSPLHF
- | TRBJ2-1 | TRBV11-1 | - | TGTGCCAGCATCAACGGGGAGAGGGATGAGCAGTTCTTC | CASINGERDEQFF
- | TRBJ2-7 | TRBV11-3 | - | TGTGCCAGCAGCCAAGGGAGCGAGCAGTACTTC | CASSQGSEQYF
- | TRBJ2-3 | TRBV7-9 | - | TGTGCCAGCAGCTTAGGGGGGGATGCCACAGATACGCAGTATTTT | CASSLGGDATDTQYF
TRBD1 | TRBJ1-1 | TRBV7-6 | - | TGTGCCAGCAGCTCGCCCAGACAGGGGGCGAACACTGAAGCTTTCTTT | CASSSPRQGANTEAFF
- | TRBJ1-5 | TRBV21-1 | - | TGTGCCAGCAGCAAACCAGGACAGGGTGGGGGGTTGAGTCAGCCCCAGCATTTT | CASSKPGQGGGLSQPQHF
- | TRBJ1-4 | TRBV6-1 | - | TGTGCCAGCTCACCGGGACAATCAAATGAAAAACTGTTTTTT | CASSPGQSNEKLFF
- | TRBJ2-7 | TRBV28 | - | TGTGCCAGCAGTCCCCAAACAGGGTTCTACGAGCAGTACTTC | CASSPQTGFYEQYF
TRBD1 | TRBJ2-1 | TRBV2 | - | TGTGCCAGCTATACTTCACAGGGGAATGAGCAGTTCTTC | CASYTSQGNEQFF
- | TRBJ1-1 | TRBV7-7 | - | TGTGCTAGCAGCACCCAAGACCTGGGCAGCATGAACACTGAAGCTTTCTTT | CASSTQDLGSMNTEAFF
TRBD1 | TRBJ1-4 | TRBV2 | once | TGTGCCAGCAGTGAAGTGGTATATGGGACAGGGGATGAAAAACTGTTTTTT | CASSEVVYGTGDEKLFF
TRBD2 | TRBJ2-1 | TRBV5-1 | - | TGCGCCAGCAGCAAAGGACTAGCGGGGGACAATGAGCAGTTCTTC | CASSKGLAGDNEQFF
TRBD2 | TRBJ2-1 | TRBV11-3 | - | TGTGCCAGCAGCTCCGACGGGGGGTCATACAATGAGCAGTTCTTC | CASSSDGGSYNEQFF
- | TRBJ2-5 | TRBV5-1 | - | TGCGCCAGCAGCTTGACCGGGGGAGAGACCCAGTACTTC | CASSLTGGETQYF
- | TRBJ2-2 | TRBV9 | - | TGTGCCAGCAGCGTCGAAACTGACAGACCCTTGAACACCGGGGAGCTGTTTTTT | CASSVETDRPLNTGELFF
TRBD1 | TRBJ2-3 | TRBV7-6 | - | TGTGCCAGCAGCGCGGGACAGGGGATAGATACGCAGTATTTT | CASSAGQGIDTQYF
- | TRBJ2-7 | TRBV21-1 | - | TGTGCCAGCAAGCAACAGGGGAACGAGCAGTACTTC | CASKQQGNEQYF
- | TRBJ1-2 | TRBV2 | few | TGTGCCAGCAGTGTCTTGGGGCGAGTCGGCTACACCTTC | CASSVLGRVGYTF
- | TRBJ2-5 | TRBV5-4 | - | TGTGCCAGCAGCTTGAGGCAGGGCCAAGAGACCCAGTACTTC | CASSLRQGQETQYF
TRBD1 | TRBJ2-2 | TRBV2 | - | TGTGCCAGCAGTGAAGCCGGGACAGGGCGGACAAGGGAGCTGTTTTTT | CASSEAGTGRTRELFF
TRBD1 | TRBJ2-7 | TRBV19 | few | TGTGCCAGTAGTATGGACAGGGAAGAGCAGTACTTC | CASSMDREEQYF
TRBD1 | TRBJ1-6 | TRBV5-6 | - | TGTGCCAGCAGCGGGGCGGGACAGTTGAATTCACCCCTCCACTTT | CASSGAGQLNSPLHF
TRBD1 | TRBJ2-5 | TRBV4-2 | - | TGTGCCAGCAGCCAAGGGGACAGAGAGACCCAGTACTTC | CASSQGDRETQYF
TRBD1 | TRBJ1-4 | TRBV4-1 | - | TGCGCCAGCAGCCAAGTTCCGCAGGGGGGCAACGAAAAACTGTTTTTT | CASSQVPQGGNEKLFF
- | TRBJ2-2 | TRBV7-8 | - | TGTGCCAGCAGCTTATTCTTTGTACAGGAGAACACCGGGGAGCTGTTTTTT | CASSLFFVQENTGELFF